The rows below give T cell receptor beta chains drawn from one sample of a study of cytomegalovirus exposure and HLA in healthy donors. Assay: immunoSEQ multiplex PCR; the TCRdb copy retains only in-frame clones and omits some. The sample shows fewer than 250,000 clones, almost 75% of them seen only once. What was sequenced was PBMCs. All receptors derive from a woman aged 30 to 39 in good health and CMV-seropositive. CDR3s include the opening cysteine and the closing phenylalanine or tryptophan. The D gene is left open where the match is weak. Clone size is given for some rows only: seen once, a few or many times, or a class if the clone is expanded.

clone size: NA; D gene: TRBD1; CDR3 length: 15; V gene: TRBV19; J gene: TRBJ1-2; CDR3 DNA: TGTGCCAGTAGCCAAGGACAGGCCAAAAACTATGGCTACACCTTC; CDR3 protein: CASSQGQAKNYGYTF
clone size: NA; D gene: NA; CDR3 length: 16; V gene: TRBV15; J gene: TRBJ2-3; CDR3 DNA: TGTGCCACCAGCAGAGATTTCCCAGGGGTAGGAGATACGCAGTATTTT; CDR3 protein: CATSRDFPGVGDTQYF
clone size: NA; D gene: TRBD1; CDR3 length: 13; V gene: TRBV6-6; J gene: TRBJ2-7; CDR3 DNA: TGTGCCAGCGCGGACAGGTACAACTACGAGCAGTACTTC; CDR3 protein: CASADRYNYEQYF
clone size: NA; D gene: NA; CDR3 length: 16; V gene: TRBV6-6; J gene: TRBJ2-3; CDR3 DNA: TGTGCCAGCAGTTACTCGGGAGATGAGGTTACAGATACGCAGTATTTT; CDR3 protein: CASSYSGDEVTDTQYF
clone size: NA; D gene: TRBD1; CDR3 length: 17; V gene: TRBV5-8; J gene: TRBJ2-7; CDR3 DNA: TGTGCCAGCAGCTCTTTGCCGGGACAGGGAGCCTCCTACGAGCAGTACTTC; CDR3 protein: CASSSLPGQGASYEQYF
clone size: NA; D gene: TRBD2; CDR3 length: 16; V gene: TRBV9; J gene: TRBJ2-3; CDR3 DNA: TGTGCCAGCAGCGTAGAAGCGGGGACCCACACAGATACGCAGTATTTT; CDR3 protein: CASSVEAGTHTDTQYF
clone size: NA; D gene: NA; CDR3 length: 14; V gene: TRBV5-1; J gene: TRBJ1-1; CDR3 DNA: TGCGCCAGCAGGTTCGGCAGGGACTACACTGAAGCTTTCTTT; CDR3 protein: CASRFGRDYTEAFF
clone size: NA; D gene: NA; CDR3 length: 15; V gene: TRBV28; J gene: TRBJ2-3; CDR3 DNA: TGTGCCAGCACCGAAGTATTACGCGGGGCAGATACGCAGTATTTT; CDR3 protein: CASTEVLRGADTQYF
clone size: NA; D gene: NA; CDR3 length: 12; V gene: TRBV6-5; J gene: TRBJ2-7; CDR3 DNA: TGTGCCAGCAGAACAGGGTTTTACGAGCAGTACTTC; CDR3 protein: CASRTGFYEQYF
clone size: NA; D gene: TRBD2; CDR3 length: 14; V gene: TRBV9; J gene: TRBJ2-1; CDR3 DNA: TGTGCCAGCAGCGTCGCGGGAGGGCAGAATGAGCAGTTCTTC; CDR3 protein: CASSVAGGQNEQFF
clone size: NA; D gene: TRBD1; CDR3 length: 14; V gene: TRBV5-1; J gene: TRBJ1-1; CDR3 DNA: TGCGCCAGCAGCCGGGGACAGCCGGCGCCTGAAGCTTTCTTT; CDR3 protein: CASSRGQPAPEAFF
clone size: NA; D gene: NA; CDR3 length: 14; V gene: TRBV7-9; J gene: TRBJ2-2; CDR3 DNA: TGTGCCAGCAGCTTTGTCCTAGCGACTGGGGAGCTGTTTTTT; CDR3 protein: CASSFVLATGELFF
clone size: NA; D gene: TRBD1; CDR3 length: 14; V gene: TRBV6-1; J gene: TRBJ1-1; CDR3 DNA: TGTGCCAGCAGGAGGGACAGGGAATACACTGAAGCTTTCTTT; CDR3 protein: CASRRDREYTEAFF
clone size: NA; D gene: NA; CDR3 length: 15; V gene: TRBV11-2; J gene: TRBJ2-3; CDR3 DNA: TGTGCCAGCAGCTCCGGGACTCTACTCACAGATACGCAGTATTTT; CDR3 protein: CASSSGTLLTDTQYF
clone size: NA; D gene: TRBD1; CDR3 length: 15; V gene: TRBV7-9; J gene: TRBJ2-5; CDR3 DNA: TGTGCCAGCAGCTTGGCCGGGACAGGGGTAGAGACCCAGTACTTC; CDR3 protein: CASSLAGTGVETQYF
clone size: NA; D gene: TRBD1; CDR3 length: 13; V gene: TRBV5-6; J gene: TRBJ2-7; CDR3 DNA: TGTGCCAGCAGTTTCCGAGACAGGGACGAGCAGTACTTC; CDR3 protein: CASSFRDRDEQYF
clone size: few; D gene: NA; CDR3 length: 13; V gene: TRBV6-1; J gene: TRBJ2-2; CDR3 DNA: TGTGCCAGCAGACTCTCGAACACCGGGGAGCTGTTTTTT; CDR3 protein: CASRLSNTGELFF
clone size: NA; D gene: TRBD2; CDR3 length: 15; V gene: TRBV7-7; J gene: TRBJ2-3; CDR3 DNA: TGTGCCAGCAGCTTAGGGCTCGGCGGGAGCGATACGCAGTATTTT; CDR3 protein: CASSLGLGGSDTQYF
clone size: NA; D gene: TRBD2; CDR3 length: 16; V gene: TRBV9; J gene: TRBJ2-2; CDR3 DNA: TGTGCCAGCAGCGTAGAAAGGACTAGAGGTACCGGGGAGCTGTTTTTT; CDR3 protein: CASSVERTRGTGELFF
clone size: NA; D gene: TRBD1; CDR3 length: 17; V gene: TRBV10-3; J gene: TRBJ2-7; CDR3 DNA: TGTGCCATCAGTGAGTCGATTTCTGGGACAGGGACCTACGAGCAGTACTTC; CDR3 protein: CAISESISGTGTYEQYF
clone size: few; D gene: TRBD1; CDR3 length: 14; V gene: TRBV27; J gene: TRBJ2-2; CDR3 DNA: TGTGCCAGCATGCGACAGGGGTACGGCGGGGAGCTGTTTTTT; CDR3 protein: CASMRQGYGGELFF